The rows below give T cell receptor beta chains drawn from one sample of a study of T cell responses to AZD1222 COVID-19 vaccine. Repertoires were generated with immunoSEQ multiplex PCR, while TCRdb's copy carries only in-frame clones and drops some. The table has roughly 120,000 clones, 92% seen once; the top ten hold approximately 8%. The source material was peripheral blood, sampled 28 days after the second AZD1222 dose. The receptors derive from an adult who received the AZD1222 COVID-19 vaccine. Each CDR3 is given with its conserved first and last residue. A D gene is named only where the DNA matches it firmly. Not every row has a clone size; where given, it reads once, few, many or a size class.

>TRBJ2-6|.|.|TRBV24-1|17
CATSEPGTGPGANVLTF
TGTGCCACCAGTGAACCAGGGACCGGGCCTGGGGCCAACGTCCTGACTTTC
>TRBJ1-5|.|.|TRBV5-5|13
CASSMTADQPQHF
TGTGCCAGCAGCATGACAGCTGATCAGCCCCAGCATTTT
>TRBJ2-2|.|once|TRBV28|15
CASYSAGRYTGELFF
TGTGCCAGCTATTCGGCAGGGCGGTACACCGGGGAGCTGTTTTTT
>TRBJ2-3|TRBD2|.|TRBV18|16
CASSQGLADTTDTQYF
TGTGCCAGCTCACAGGGACTAGCGGACACCACAGATACGCAGTATTTT
>TRBJ1-4|TRBD1|.|TRBV4-1|16
CASSQLGTALREKLFF
TGCGCCAGCAGCCAACTCGGGACAGCCCTAAGGGAAAAACTGTTTTTT
>TRBJ2-3|.|.|TRBV11-3|14
CASSRHGGTDTQYF
TGTGCCAGCAGCCGACACGGAGGCACAGATACGCAGTATTTT
>TRBJ2-7|TRBD1|.|TRBV30|14
CAWSPPRGTYEQYF
TGTGCCTGGAGTCCACCCAGGGGGACCTACGAGCAGTACTTC
>TRBJ2-7|.|.|TRBV11-2|17
CASSSSGRDSLGWEQYF
TGTGCCAGCAGCTCCTCAGGTCGGGACTCCCTTGGCTGGGAGCAGTACTTC
>TRBJ1-5|.|.|TRBV4-1|17
CASSQDANRVPNQPQHF
TGCGCCAGCAGCCAAGACGCAAACAGGGTCCCCAATCAGCCCCAGCATTTT
>TRBJ1-6|TRBD1|.|TRBV2|18
CASNSAPGQGGGNSPLHF
TGTGCCAGCAACTCGGCTCCGGGACAGGGGGGAGGCAATTCACCCCTCCACTTT
>TRBJ2-7|.|.|TRBV11-2|18
CASSQRPQATGIIYEQYF
TGTGCCAGCAGCCAAAGGCCCCAAGCGACAGGAATCATCTACGAGCAGTACTTC
>TRBJ2-1|TRBD2|.|TRBV27|18
CASSLGLAGGPAVNEQFF
TGTGCCAGCAGTTTAGGACTAGCGGGAGGGCCCGCCGTCAATGAGCAGTTCTTC
>TRBJ1-6|TRBD1|.|TRBV2|15
CASKPTGNYNSPLHF
TGTGCCAGCAAGCCGACAGGGAACTATAATTCACCCCTCCACTTT
>TRBJ2-3|.|.|TRBV7-2|13
CASSPLVGDPQYF
TGTGCCAGCAGCCCCCTAGTAGGAGATCCGCAGTATTTT
>TRBJ1-2|.|.|TRBV2|14
CASSETAGYYGYTF
TGTGCCAGCAGTGAGACGGCAGGTTACTATGGCTACACCTTC
>TRBJ2-7|.|.|TRBV7-8|16
CASSLGVRPGDYEQYF
TGTGCCAGCAGCTTAGGAGTCCGGCCTGGGGACTACGAGCAGTACTTC